Below are 2 T cell receptor beta chains sequenced from a single sample in a study of T cell responses to AZD1222 COVID-19 vaccine (dated by TCRdb to about 2021). In the paper's terms, the time point label means: baseline before first vaccination. The library was obtained by the immunoSEQ multiplex PCR assay. TCRdb re-hosts the immuneACCESS table, in-frame sequences only. Its copies lack some clones; in the studies checked, an unresolved V gene accounts for under half of them, and the cause for the rest is not known. This sample holds under 150,000 clones; 70% to 90% were observed only once. The top ten hold approximately 8.4% of the sample. Sequencing was performed on peripheral blood, taken on day 0 of AZD1222 vaccination. These receptors all stem from an adult in good health.

The rearrangement joins TRBV12-3 or TRBV12-4 to TRBJ1-3, with unresolved D. This CDR3 has 12 amino acids. Trimming cost V 6 bases and J 0 bases, with 3 bases left between them. In nucleotides, the CDR3 is TGTGCCAGCAGGCTCTCTGGAAACACCATATATTTT. Its translation: CASRLSGNTIYF.

The rearrangement links TRBV5-1 to TRBJ2-7; 8 nucleotides match TRBD1. The CDR3 sequence is 16 residues long. Germline values: CDR1 SGHRS, CDR2 YFSETQ. With V trimmed by 2 bases and J by 2 bases, 9 bases remained unmatched. CDR3 loop: CASSLNSGTGTYEQYF. Here the CDR3 DNA reads TGCGCCAGCAGCTTAAACTCCGGGACAGGCACCTACGAGCAGTACTTC.